This T cell receptor beta chain comes out of a study of untreated major depressive disorder. Study-level points and caveats: CD4+ T cells from depressed patients used TRBV05-01 (Vbeta 5.1) more often than controls.

Trimming pared 3 bases from V and 4 bases from J, leaving 9 bases between. Per germline, CDR1 SGHTA and CDR2 FQGTGA. CDR3 length: 13 residues. The repertoire was sequenced with immunoSEQ multiplex PCR; TCRdb's copy has only in-frame clones and lacks some. Of 20,000 to 25,000 clones in the sample, 80% to 90% were seen once. On this clone itself: Its specificity is unknown.

The source of this sequence is a woman aged 25 to 39 in good health. This rearrangement joins TRBV7-3 to TRBJ2-5; a possible D gene is TRBD2 (5 bases). Sequenced input: CD4+ T cells from PBMCs. CDR3 DNA: TGTGCCAGCAGCTTGAGCGCGGGAGAGACCCAGTACTTC. It translates to CASSLSAGETQYF.